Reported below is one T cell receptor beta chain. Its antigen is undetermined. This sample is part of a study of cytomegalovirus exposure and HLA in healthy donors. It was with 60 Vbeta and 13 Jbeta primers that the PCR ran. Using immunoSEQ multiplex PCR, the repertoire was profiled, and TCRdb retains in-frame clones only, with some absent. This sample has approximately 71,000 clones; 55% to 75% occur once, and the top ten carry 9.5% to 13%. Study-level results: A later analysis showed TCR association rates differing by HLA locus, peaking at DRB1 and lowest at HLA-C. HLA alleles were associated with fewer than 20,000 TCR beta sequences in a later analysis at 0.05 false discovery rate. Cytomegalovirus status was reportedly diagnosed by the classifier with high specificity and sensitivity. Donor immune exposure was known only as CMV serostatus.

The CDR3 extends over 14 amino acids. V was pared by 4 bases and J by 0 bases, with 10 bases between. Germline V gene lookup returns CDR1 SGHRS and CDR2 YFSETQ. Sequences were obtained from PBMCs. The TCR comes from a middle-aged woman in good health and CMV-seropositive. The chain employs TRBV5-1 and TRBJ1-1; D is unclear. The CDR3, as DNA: TGCGCCAGCAGCGCAGTTACATTGAACACTGAAGCTTTCTTT. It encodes CASSAVTLNTEAFF.